This passage covers 21 T cell receptor beta chains from one sample sequenced in a study of post-analysis software for immune sequencing data. Regarding the study as a whole: A handful of TRBV segments (TRBV5-6, TRBV5-1 and TRBV20-1 among them) occurred more frequently in patients than in controls.

Antigens of these TCRs are unknown. Unique-molecular-identifier-tagged TCR beta cDNA libraries were used. Each CDR3 protein gets one entry after TCRdb re-called the PCR reads with MiXCR. The sample has approximately 730,000 distinct CDR3 sequences; less than 35% are singletons. The sequenced material came from blood. The receptors derive from a girl aged 10 to 17 with multiple sclerosis.

The chain has TRBV13 and TRBJ2-7, with 11 bases identical to TRBD2. Germline trimming cut 1 base from V and 2 bases from J; bases unmatched to any gene: 7. This CDR3 contains 17 residues. In germline, CDR1 is PRHDT, CDR2 FYEKMQ (reference sequence). This CDR3 is CASSLAPGLAVPYEQYF. CDR3 nucleotide sequence: TGTGCCAGCAGCTTAGCCCCGGGACTAGCGGTACCCTACGAGCAGTACTTC.

This sequence joins TRBV5-1 and TRBJ2-1; 8 bases agree with TRBD1. With 4 bases clipped from V and 9 bases from J, the junction kept 15 bases outside the gene matches. CDR1 and CDR2 (germline): SGHRS, YFSETQ. This CDR3 region has 16 residues. CDR3 in DNA: TGCGCCAGCAGCCCCCATCGGCAGGGGGCGTTGGGTGAGCAGTTCTTC. Translating it yields CASSPHRQGALGEQFF.

There are a few counts of this clonotype. The genes are TRBV5-1 and TRBJ2-7, with D perhaps assigned TRBD1 or TRBD2 (5 bases each). This CDR3 contains 14 residues. Looked up from germline, CDR1 is SGHRS and CDR2 is YFSETQ. V lost 4 bases and J lost 2, with 13 bases in between. CDR3 sequence (DNA): TGCGCCAGCAGCGGGGACGGTCTCACCTACGAGCAGTACTTC. This encodes CASSGDGLTYEQYF.

V gene TRBV6-1 combines with J gene TRBJ2-7; 8 bases match TRBD2. The J segment lost 2 bases and the V segment lost 11 bases, leaving 14 bases of the junction unmatched. The germline CDR1 and CDR2 sequences are MNHNS and SASEGT. The CDR3 length is 15 residues. CDR3 residues: CAGTRSGRGTYEQYF. CDR3 sequence (DNA): TGTGCCGGCACGAGAAGCGGGAGAGGAACCTACGAGCAGTACTTC.

There are a few counts of this clonotype. J is TRBJ2-1 and V is TRBV20-1; TRBD2 matches at 10 bases. With V trimmed by 1 base and J by 0 bases, 15 bases remained unmatched. The CDR3 runs 20 residues. The V gene's germline CDR1 is DFQATT and CDR2 SNEGSKA (reference sequence). The CDR3 spells CSARGGQLAGKSYSYNEQFF. The DNA of the CDR3 is TGCAGTGCTAGAGGTGGCCAACTAGCGGGGAAATCTTACTCCTACAATGAGCAGTTCTTC.

The gene calls are TRBV7-9 and TRBJ2-7; TRBD2 matches at 10 bases. The length of the CDR3 is 14 residues. The germline gives CDR1 SEHNR, CDR2 FQNEAQ (reference sequence). The V and J ends lost 8 bases and 0 bases, in that order; junction bases with no gene match: 4. This CDR3 is CASASGGRSYEQYF. CDR3 bases: TGTGCCAGCGCTAGCGGGGGACGCTCCTACGAGCAGTACTTC.

This clonotype has at least ten counts. This rearrangement joins TRBV20-1 to TRBJ1-2; D possibly corresponds to TRBD1 (5 bases). Germline CDR1 is DFQATT and CDR2 is SNEGSKA (reference sequence). Trimming pared 6 bases from V and 4 bases from J, leaving 18 bases between. This CDR3 comprises 14 residues. CDR3: CSAQAPGTPYGYTF. CDR3 nucleotides: TGCAGTGCACAAGCCCCCGGGACCCCCTATGGCTACACCTTC.

The rearrangement uses TRBV12-3 or TRBV12-4 and TRBJ2-5, with 10 bases identical to TRBD2. Germline trimming cut 6 bases from V and 1 base from J; bases unmatched to any gene: 17. This CDR3 spans 19 amino acids. CDR3 residues: CASSTGTSEFFSLQETQYF. In nucleotides, the CDR3 is TGTGCCAGCAGCACCGGGACTAGCGAGTTCTTTTCCCTCCAAGAGACCCAGTACTTC.

This clonotype was observed once. J is TRBJ1-1 and V is TRBV5-1; D uncertain. Trimming pared 4 bases from V and 10 bases from J, leaving 14 bases between. CDR1 SGHRS and CDR2 YFSETQ come from the germline V gene. The CDR3 length is 12 residues. In DNA, the CDR3 is TGCGCCAGCAGCGTTAACAGAACGGGAGCTTTCTTT. Translation gives CASSVNRTGAFF.

The chain is built from TRBV20-1 and TRBJ2-1, with 8 positions matching TRBD2. The V and J ends lost 3 bases and 7 bases, in that order; junction bases with no gene match: 8. The V gene's germline CDR1 is DFQATT and CDR2 SNEGSKA (reference sequence). This CDR3 comprises 14 residues. The CDR3 protein is CSASPSGFRNEQFF. The CDR3 DNA reads TGCAGTGCTAGTCCTAGCGGGTTTAGAAATGAGCAGTTCTTC.

The chain combines TRBV20-1 with TRBJ2-1; D may correspond to TRBD1 or TRBD2 (6 bases each). V gave up 6 bases and J gave up 8 bases, with 11 bases separating them. The CDR3 has 11 amino acids. Germline CDR1 is DFQATT and CDR2 is SNEGSKA (reference sequence). CDR3 region: CSARRGYEQFF. DNA for the CDR3: TGCAGTGCACGGAGGGGGTATGAGCAGTTCTTC.

The chain has TRBV7-9 and TRBJ2-3, with TRBD2 as a possible D gene (6 bases). Germline V CDR1 and CDR2: SEHNR, FQNEAQ (reference sequence). This CDR3 region has 14 residues. V dropped 8 bases and J dropped 0 bases, with 12 bases sitting between them. The CDR3 region has the DNA TGTGCCAGCTCCCGGACTAAAAGCACAGATACGCAGTATTTT. It specifies CASSRTKSTDTQYF.

V is TRBV28 and J is TRBJ1-4, with unresolved D. Germline loops: CDR1 MDHEN, CDR2 SYDVKM. Trimming pared 6 bases from V and 5 bases from J, leaving 10 bases between. This CDR3 has 13 residues. CDR3 in DNA: TGTGCCAGCAGGACAACACGGAATGAAAAACTGTTTTTT. Its translation is CASRTTRNEKLFF.

This clonotype was detected only a few times. The chain is built from TRBV5-1 and TRBJ2-5; the match to TRBD1 covers 7 bases. This CDR3 contains 14 residues. Trimming cost V 1 base and J 3 bases; bases outside gene matches: 3. Germline CDR1 is SGHRS and CDR2 is YFSETQ. Here the CDR3 reads CASSLKGAEETQYF. DNA for the CDR3: TGCGCCAGCAGCTTGAAGGGGGCAGAAGAGACCCAGTACTTC.

This clonotype was seen just once. One end of the junction is discordant with germline, which a read error may explain. This chain links TRBV2 with TRBJ2-1; 9 bases agree with TRBD2. There are 15 residues in the CDR3. The V gene's germline CDR1 is SNHLY and CDR2 FYNNEI. CDR3 in amino acids: CAGSEFAGGLDEQFF. In DNA, the CDR3 is TGTGCCGGCAGTGAGTTTGCGGGAGGGCTTGATGAGCAGTTCTTC.

The V call is TRBV3-1, the J call TRBJ2-7, with TRBD1 as a possible D gene (6 bases). Germline CDR1 LGHDT, CDR2 YNNKEL (reference sequence). CDR3 length equals 15 residues. V dropped 1 base and J dropped 2 bases, with 12 bases sitting between them. CDR3 DNA: TGTGCCAGCAGCCAAGGGGGGCCCCGTACCTACGAGCAGTACTTC. Protein product: CASSQGGPRTYEQYF.

The V call is TRBV2, the J call TRBJ1-2, with a weak D call TRBD1 (6 bases). Germline loops: CDR1 SNHLY, CDR2 FYNNEI. This CDR3 region has 11 residues. Trimming took off 4 bases at V and 11 bases at J, with 11 bases between the two ends. The CDR3 is CASSATGRYTF. DNA for the CDR3: TGTGCCAGCAGTGCCACAGGGAGGTACACCTTC.

The chain combines TRBV20-1 with TRBJ2-7, with D possibly matching TRBD2 (6 bases). The germline V gene has CDR1 DFQATT and CDR2 SNEGSKA (reference sequence). V dropped 0 bases and J dropped 2 bases, with 11 bases sitting between them. The CDR3 runs 14 residues. CDR3 nucleotides: TGCAGTGCTAGAGATTACCGGGGGACCTACGAGCAGTACTTC. This sequence encodes CSARDYRGTYEQYF.

This clonotype was detected only a few times. V is TRBV7-9 and J is TRBJ2-7; 10 bases are a match to TRBD2. In germline, CDR1 is SEHNR, CDR2 FQNEAQ (reference sequence). J lost 0 bases, V lost 7 bases, and 6 bases had no gene match. The CDR3 totals 15 residues. The CDR3 reads CASTSGGSLSYEQYF. The CDR3, as DNA: TGTGCCAGCACTAGCGGGGGATCCCTCTCCTACGAGCAGTACTTC.

With regard to this clonotype: It may be a read error: a sequence one base away is much more abundant. The rearrangement joins TRBV6-2 or TRBV6-3 to TRBJ2-1; no reliable D call. The CDR3 is 11 residues long. Germline values: CDR1 MNHEY, CDR2 SVGEGT. V was pared by 1 base and J by 7 bases, with 2 bases between. CDR3 protein: CASSYWNEQFF. As DNA, the CDR3 is TGTGCCAGCAGTTACTGGAATGAGCAGTTCTTC.

In this sample, this clonotype turned up a few times. An end of the junction differs from the germline gene, which may be a read error. The CDR3 coding sequence is TGTGCCAGCAGTGTAGGGGGGCGGGTTTCCTACGAGCAGTACTTC. As protein: CASSVGGRVSYEQYF. The rearrangement links TRBV9 to TRBJ2-7; D may be TRBD1 or TRBD2 (6 bases each). The CDR3 has 15 amino acids. Germline CDR1 and CDR2: SGDLS and YYNGEE.